This entry features one TCR beta chain sequence. At one end, the junction sequence differs from germline, possibly due to a read error. CDR1 and CDR2 from the germline V gene are SGHNT and YYREEE (reference sequence). This CDR3 comprises 15 residues. This record belongs to a study of blood T cell repertoires in COVID-19. Study-wide background: There were acute and convalescent COVID-19 samples, and they came from the United States, Italy and Spain. The cDNA or gDNA used as material had been derived from T cells, B-cell-depleted T cells, or PBMCs.

The repertoire was sequenced with immunoSEQ multiplex PCR; TCRdb's copy has only in-frame clones and lacks some. The sample contains roughly 91,000 clones, roughly 89% of which appear only once. The rearrangement joins TRBV5-4 to TRBJ2-5; 12 bases are a match to TRBD1. Sequenced: peripheral blood. The receptor's source is a man between 65 and 80 years old with active or convalescent COVID-19. CDR3 nucleotide sequence: TGTGCCAGCAGTTTGGGACAGGGGGCTTGGGAGACCCAGTACTTC. This encodes CASSLGQGAWETQYF.